This T cell receptor beta chain was recovered during a study of blood T cell repertoires in COVID-19. The J segment lost 4 bases and the V segment lost 4 bases, leaving 0 bases of the junction unmatched. CDR1 SGHAT and CDR2 FQNNGV come from the germline V gene. The CDR3 contains 12 residues. Data came from immunoSEQ multiplex PCR; TCRdb stores just in-frame clones and leaves some out. Among 150,000 to 200,000 clones listed, about 81% were seen once. The V call is TRBV11-2, the J call TRBJ1-1; 7 nucleotides match TRBD1. This TCR came from a woman in her seventies with acute or convalescent COVID-19. The sequenced sample was peripheral blood. The CDR3 spells CASSSGGTEAFF. For the CDR3, the DNA is TGTGCCAGCAGCTCAGGGGGCACTGAAGCTTTCTTT.